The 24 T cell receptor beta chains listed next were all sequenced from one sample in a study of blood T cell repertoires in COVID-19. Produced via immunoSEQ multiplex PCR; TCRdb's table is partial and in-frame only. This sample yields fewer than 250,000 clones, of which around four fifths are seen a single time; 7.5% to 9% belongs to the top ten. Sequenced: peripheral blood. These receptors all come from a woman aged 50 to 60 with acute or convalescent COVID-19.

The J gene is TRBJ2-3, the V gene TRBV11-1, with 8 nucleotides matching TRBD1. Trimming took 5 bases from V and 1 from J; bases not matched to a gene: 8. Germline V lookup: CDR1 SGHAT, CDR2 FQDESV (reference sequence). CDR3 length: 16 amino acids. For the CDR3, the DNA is TGTGCCAGCAGCCATAGGACAGGGTCTGGCACAGATACGCAGTATTTT. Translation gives CASSHRTGSGTDTQYF. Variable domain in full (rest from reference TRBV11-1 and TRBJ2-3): EAEVAQSPRYKITEKSQAVAFWCDPISGHATLYWYRQILGQGPELLVQFQDESVVDDSQLPKDRFSAERLKGVDSTLKIQPAELGDSAMYLCASSHRTGSGTDTQYFGPGTRLTVL.

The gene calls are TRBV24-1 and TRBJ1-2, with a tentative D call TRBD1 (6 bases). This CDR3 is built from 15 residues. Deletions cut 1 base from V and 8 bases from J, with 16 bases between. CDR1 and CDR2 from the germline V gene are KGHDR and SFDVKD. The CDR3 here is CATSDLGGPESGYTF. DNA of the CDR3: TGTGCCACCAGTGATTTAGGGGGACCCGAGTCGGGCTACACCTTC.

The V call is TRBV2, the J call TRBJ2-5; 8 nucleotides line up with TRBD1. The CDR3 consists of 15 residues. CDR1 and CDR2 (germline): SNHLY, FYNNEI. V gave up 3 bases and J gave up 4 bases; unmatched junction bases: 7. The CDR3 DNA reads TGTGCCAGCAGTGATCGGGGACAGGTAGGAGAGACCCAGTACTTC. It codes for CASSDRGQVGETQYF.

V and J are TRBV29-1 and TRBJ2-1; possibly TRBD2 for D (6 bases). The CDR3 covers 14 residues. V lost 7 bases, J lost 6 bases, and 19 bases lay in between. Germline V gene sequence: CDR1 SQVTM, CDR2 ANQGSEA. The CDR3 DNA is TGCAGCGGTCGAATAAGCGGAGGGGTCAATGAGCAGTTCTTC. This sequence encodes CSGRISGGVNEQFF.

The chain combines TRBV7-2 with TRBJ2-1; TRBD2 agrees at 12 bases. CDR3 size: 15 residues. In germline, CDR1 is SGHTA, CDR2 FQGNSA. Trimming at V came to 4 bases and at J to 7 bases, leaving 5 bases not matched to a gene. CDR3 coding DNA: TGTGCCAGCAGCTCTAGCGGGAGGGCTAGAAATGAGCAGTTCTTC. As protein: CASSSSGRARNEQFF.

The CDR3 region is CASSLIALAESSYNEQFF. The CDR3 DNA reads TGTGCCAGCAGCTTGATTGCGCTAGCGGAAAGCTCCTACAATGAGCAGTTCTTC. The rearrangement links TRBV11-2 to TRBJ2-1; 7 bases align to TRBD2. CDR3 length equals 18 residues. With V trimmed by 3 bases and J by 0 bases, 11 bases remained unmatched. Germline V lookup: CDR1 SGHAT, CDR2 FQNNGV.

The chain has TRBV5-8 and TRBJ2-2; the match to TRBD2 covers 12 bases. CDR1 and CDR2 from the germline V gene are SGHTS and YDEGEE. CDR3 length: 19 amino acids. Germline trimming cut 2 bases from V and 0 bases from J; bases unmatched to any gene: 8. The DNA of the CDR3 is TGTGCCAGCAGCTTTGTGACTAGCGGGAGATTAACGAACACCGGGGAGCTGTTTTTT. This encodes CASSFVTSGRLTNTGELFF.

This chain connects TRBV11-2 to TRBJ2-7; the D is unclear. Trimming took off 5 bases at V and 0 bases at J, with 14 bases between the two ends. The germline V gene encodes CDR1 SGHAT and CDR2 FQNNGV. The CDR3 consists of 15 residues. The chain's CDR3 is CASSLALEYSYEQYF. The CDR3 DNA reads TGTGCCAGCAGCCTCGCGTTGGAGTACTCCTACGAGCAGTACTTC.

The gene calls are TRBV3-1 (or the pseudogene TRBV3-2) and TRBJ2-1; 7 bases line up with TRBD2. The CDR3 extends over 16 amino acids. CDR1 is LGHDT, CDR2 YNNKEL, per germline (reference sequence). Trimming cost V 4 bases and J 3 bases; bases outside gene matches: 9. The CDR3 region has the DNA TGTGCCAGCAGCCCCTATACTAGCGCGAACTACAATGAGCAGTTCTTC. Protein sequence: CASSPYTSANYNEQFF.

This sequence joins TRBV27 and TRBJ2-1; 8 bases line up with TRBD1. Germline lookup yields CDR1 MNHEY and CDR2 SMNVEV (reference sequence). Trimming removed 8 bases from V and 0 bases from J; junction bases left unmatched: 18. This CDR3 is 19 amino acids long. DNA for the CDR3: TGTGCCAGCCGAGCAGGAAGGACAGGGTTATTAGGCTCCTACAATGAGCAGTTCTTC. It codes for CASRAGRTGLLGSYNEQFF.

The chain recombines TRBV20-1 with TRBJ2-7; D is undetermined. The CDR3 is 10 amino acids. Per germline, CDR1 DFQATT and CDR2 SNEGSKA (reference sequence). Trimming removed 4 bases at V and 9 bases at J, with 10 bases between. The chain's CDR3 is CSATLLGQYF. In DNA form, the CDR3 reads TGCAGTGCTACCCTTCTAGGGCAGTACTTC.

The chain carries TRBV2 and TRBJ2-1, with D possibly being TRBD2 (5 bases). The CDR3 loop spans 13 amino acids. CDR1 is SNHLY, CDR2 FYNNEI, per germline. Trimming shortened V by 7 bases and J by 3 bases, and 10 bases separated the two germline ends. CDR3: CASKEVDYNEQFF. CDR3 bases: TGTGCCAGCAAGGAGGTAGACTACAATGAGCAGTTCTTC.

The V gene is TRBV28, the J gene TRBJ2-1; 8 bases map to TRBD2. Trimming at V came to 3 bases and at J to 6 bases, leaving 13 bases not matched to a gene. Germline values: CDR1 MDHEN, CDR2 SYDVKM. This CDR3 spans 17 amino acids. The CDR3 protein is CASSFAGAGVFGNEQFF. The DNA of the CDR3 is TGTGCCAGCAGTTTTGCAGGAGCGGGAGTATTCGGCAATGAGCAGTTCTTC.

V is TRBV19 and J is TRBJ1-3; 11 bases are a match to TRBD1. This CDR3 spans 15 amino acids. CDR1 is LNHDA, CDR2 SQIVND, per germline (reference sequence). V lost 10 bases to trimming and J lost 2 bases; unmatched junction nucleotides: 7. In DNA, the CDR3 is TGTGCCACCTGGGGACAGGGGGTAGCTGGAAACACCATATATTTT. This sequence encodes CATWGQGVAGNTIYF.

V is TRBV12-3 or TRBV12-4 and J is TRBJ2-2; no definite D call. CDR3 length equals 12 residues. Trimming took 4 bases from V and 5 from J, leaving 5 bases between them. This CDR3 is CASSSGTGELFF. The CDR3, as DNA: TGTGCCAGCAGTTCGGGTACCGGGGAGCTGTTTTTT.

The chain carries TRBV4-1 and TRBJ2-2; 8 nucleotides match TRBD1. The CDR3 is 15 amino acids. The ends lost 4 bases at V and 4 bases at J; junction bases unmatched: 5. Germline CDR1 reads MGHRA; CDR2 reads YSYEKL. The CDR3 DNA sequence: TGCGCCAGCAGCCCTTCCGACAGGGGCACCGGGGAGCTGTTTTTT. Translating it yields CASSPSDRGTGELFF.

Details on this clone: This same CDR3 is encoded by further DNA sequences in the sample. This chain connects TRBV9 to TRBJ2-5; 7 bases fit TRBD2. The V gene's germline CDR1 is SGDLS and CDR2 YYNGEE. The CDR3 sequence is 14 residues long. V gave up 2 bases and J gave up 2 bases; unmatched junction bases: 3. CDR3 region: CASSVGTKQETQYF. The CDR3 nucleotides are TGTGCCAGCAGCGTCGGGACTAAACAAGAGACCCAGTACTTC.

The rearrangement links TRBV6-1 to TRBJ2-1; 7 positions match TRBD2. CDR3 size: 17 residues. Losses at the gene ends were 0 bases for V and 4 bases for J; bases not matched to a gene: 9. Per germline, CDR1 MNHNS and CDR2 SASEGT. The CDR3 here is CASSEALRGRAYNEQFF. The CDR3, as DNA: TGTGCCAGCAGTGAAGCGCTTCGTGGGAGGGCTTACAATGAGCAGTTCTTC.

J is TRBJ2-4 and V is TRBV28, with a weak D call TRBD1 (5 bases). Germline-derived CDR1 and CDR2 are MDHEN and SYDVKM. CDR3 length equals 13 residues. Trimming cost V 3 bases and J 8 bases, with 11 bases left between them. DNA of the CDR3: TGTGCCAGCAGTTTCAGGGCTTGGGACATTCAGTACTTC. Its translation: CASSFRAWDIQYF.

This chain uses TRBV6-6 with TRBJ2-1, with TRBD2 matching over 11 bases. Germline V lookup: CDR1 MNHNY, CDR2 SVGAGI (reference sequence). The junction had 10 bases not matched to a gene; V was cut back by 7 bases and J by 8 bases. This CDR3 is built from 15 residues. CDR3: CASTWTSGPYDEQFF. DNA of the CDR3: TGTGCCAGCACCTGGACTAGCGGGCCGTACGATGAGCAGTTCTTC.

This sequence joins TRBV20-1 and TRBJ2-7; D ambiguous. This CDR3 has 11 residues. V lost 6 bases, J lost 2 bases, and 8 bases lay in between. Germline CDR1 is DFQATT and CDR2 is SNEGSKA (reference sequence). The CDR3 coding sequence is TGCAGTGCCCCCGTAGCCTACGAGCAGTACTTC. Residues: CSAPVAYEQYF.

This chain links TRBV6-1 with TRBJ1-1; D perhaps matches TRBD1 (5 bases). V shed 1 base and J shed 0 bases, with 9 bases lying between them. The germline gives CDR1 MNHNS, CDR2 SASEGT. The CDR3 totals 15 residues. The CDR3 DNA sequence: TGTGCCAGCAGTGAAGTGGGGGGAATGAACACTGAAGCTTTCTTT. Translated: CASSEVGGMNTEAFF.

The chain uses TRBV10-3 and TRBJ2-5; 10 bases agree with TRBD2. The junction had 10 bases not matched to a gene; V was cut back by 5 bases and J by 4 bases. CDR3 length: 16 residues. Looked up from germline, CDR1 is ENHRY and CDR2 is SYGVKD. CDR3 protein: CAISLTPPSGRETQYF. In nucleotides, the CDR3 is TGTGCCATCAGTCTGACTCCCCCTAGCGGGAGAGAGACCCAGTACTTC.

CDR3 residues: CASSPGNTDTQYF. The CDR3 DNA reads TGTGCCAGCAGCCCGGGGAACACAGATACGCAGTATTTT. This chain uses TRBV11-2 with TRBJ2-3, with a possible D match to TRBD2 (5 bases). Per the germline V gene, CDR1 is SGHAT and CDR2 is FQNNGV. V lost 5 bases and J lost 2, with 8 bases in between. This CDR3 is built from 13 residues.